This T cell receptor (beta chain) originates from a study of T cells in Graves' hyperthyroidism and ophthalmopathy. Across the whole study: The initial diagnosis was the point when peripheral blood was collected, ahead of any treatment.

From germline, CDR1 is MGHRA and CDR2 YSYEKL. Trimming removed 1 base from V and 4 bases from J, with 11 bases in between. This CDR3 is 15 amino acids long. In the case of this clonotype: Its target is not known.

Points from the study as a whole: The model forecast ophthalmopathy, anticipating it by a median around 6.9 months before onset. The authors' 13 V-J model separated ophthalmopathy from stable hyperthyroidism. Blood also held most thyroid clonotypes expanded beyond 0.001.

TCR beta CDR3 regions were amplified from RNA. Primed by the HTBI set, a first-round RT-PCR was run on the TCR CDR3. TCRdb re-analysed the multiplex PCR reads in MiXCR, keeping a single row per CDR3 protein. Of approximately 610,000 distinct CDR3 sequences listed, 15% to 20% are singletons. This clonotype was sampled from a woman under 30 with Graves' hyperthyroidism. The material sequenced was blood. The chain recombines TRBV4-1 with TRBJ1-5; D gene uncertain. CDR3 in amino acids: CASSQALGVNQPQHF. The CDR3 DNA reads as TGCGCCAGCAGCCAAGCTCTTGGGGTTAATCAGCCCCAGCATTTT.